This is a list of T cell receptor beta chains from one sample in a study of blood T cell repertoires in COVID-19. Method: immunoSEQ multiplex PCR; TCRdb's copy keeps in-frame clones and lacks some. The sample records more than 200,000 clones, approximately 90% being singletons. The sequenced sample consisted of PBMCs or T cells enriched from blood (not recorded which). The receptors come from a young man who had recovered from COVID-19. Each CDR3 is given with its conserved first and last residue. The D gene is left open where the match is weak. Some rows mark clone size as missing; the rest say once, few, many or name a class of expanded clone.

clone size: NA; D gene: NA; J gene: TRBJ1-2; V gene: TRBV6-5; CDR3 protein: CASSYSYDSHYGYTF; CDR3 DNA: TGTGCCAGCAGTTACTCGTATGACTCTCACTATGGCTACACCTTC
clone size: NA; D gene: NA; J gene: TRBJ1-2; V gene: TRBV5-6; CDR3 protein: CASSSDTGLNYGYTF; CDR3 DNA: TGTGCCAGCAGCTCGGATACAGGGCTTAACTATGGCTACACCTTC
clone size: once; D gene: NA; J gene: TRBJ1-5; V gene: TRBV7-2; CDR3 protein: CASSLGAGRPQHF; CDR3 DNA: TGTGCCAGCAGCTTAGGGGCGGGTCGGCCCCAGCATTTT
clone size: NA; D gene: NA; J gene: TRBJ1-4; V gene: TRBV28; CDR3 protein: CASSLSAAQLFF; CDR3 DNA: TGTGCCAGCAGTTTAAGCGCCGCTCAATTATTTTTT
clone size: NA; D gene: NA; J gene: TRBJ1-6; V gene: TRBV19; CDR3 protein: CASSTFPGSPLHF; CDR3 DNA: TGTGCCAGTAGTACCTTTCCAGGTTCACCCCTCCACTTT
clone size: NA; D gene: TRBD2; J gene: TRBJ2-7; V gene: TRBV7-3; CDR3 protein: CASSQSGGARQYF; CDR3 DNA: TGTGCCAGCAGCCAAAGCGGGGGGGCACGGCAGTACTTC
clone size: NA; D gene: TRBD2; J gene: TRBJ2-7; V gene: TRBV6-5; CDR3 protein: CATQRKREGTYEQYF; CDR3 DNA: TGTGCCACGCAGCGAAAGCGGGAGGGAACCTACGAGCAGTACTTC
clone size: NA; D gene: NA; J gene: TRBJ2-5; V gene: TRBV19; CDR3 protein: CASSIQGETQYF; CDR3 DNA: TGTGCCAGTAGTATCCAGGGGGAGACCCAGTACTTC
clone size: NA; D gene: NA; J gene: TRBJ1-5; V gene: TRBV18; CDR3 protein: CASSPSREGQPQHF; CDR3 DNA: TGTGCCAGCTCACCAAGCAGGGAGGGTCAGCCCCAGCATTTT
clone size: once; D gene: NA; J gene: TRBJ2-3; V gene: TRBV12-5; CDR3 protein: CASGLVRRGTQYF; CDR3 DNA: TGTGCTAGTGGTTTGGTACGCAGAGGTACGCAGTATTTT
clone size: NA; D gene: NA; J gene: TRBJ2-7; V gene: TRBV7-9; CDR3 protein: CASSPDKVLIEQYF; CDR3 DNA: TGTGCCAGCAGCCCCGACAAAGTTCTCATCGAGCAGTACTTC
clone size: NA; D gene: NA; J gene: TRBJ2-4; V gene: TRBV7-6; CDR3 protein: CASSPSRVAPKNIQYF; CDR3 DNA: TGTGCCAGCAGCCCATCGAGGGTAGCGCCCAAAAACATTCAGTACTTC
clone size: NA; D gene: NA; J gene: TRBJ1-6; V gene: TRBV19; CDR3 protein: CASSIVGTLNSPLHF; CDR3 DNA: TGTGCCAGTAGTATAGTAGGGACACTAAATTCACCCCTCCACTTT
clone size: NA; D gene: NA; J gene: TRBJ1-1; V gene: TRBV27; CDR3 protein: CASSLTRLRPQAFF; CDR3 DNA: TGTGCCAGCAGTTTAACCCGTCTCAGGCCCCAAGCTTTCTTT
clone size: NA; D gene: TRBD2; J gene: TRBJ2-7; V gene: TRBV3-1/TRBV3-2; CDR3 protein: CASSQVVGGRYEQYF; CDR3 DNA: TGTGCCAGCAGCCAAGTTGTAGGCGGGAGGTACGAGCAGTACTTC
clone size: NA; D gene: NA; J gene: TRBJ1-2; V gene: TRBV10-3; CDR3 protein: CAITSGGYGYTF; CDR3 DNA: TGTGCCATCACTTCGGGAGGATATGGCTACACCTTC
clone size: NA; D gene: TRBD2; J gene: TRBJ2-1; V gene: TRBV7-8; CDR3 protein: CASSLSPGGDNEQFF; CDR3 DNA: TGTGCCAGCAGCTTGTCCCCGGGAGGGGACAATGAGCAGTTCTTC